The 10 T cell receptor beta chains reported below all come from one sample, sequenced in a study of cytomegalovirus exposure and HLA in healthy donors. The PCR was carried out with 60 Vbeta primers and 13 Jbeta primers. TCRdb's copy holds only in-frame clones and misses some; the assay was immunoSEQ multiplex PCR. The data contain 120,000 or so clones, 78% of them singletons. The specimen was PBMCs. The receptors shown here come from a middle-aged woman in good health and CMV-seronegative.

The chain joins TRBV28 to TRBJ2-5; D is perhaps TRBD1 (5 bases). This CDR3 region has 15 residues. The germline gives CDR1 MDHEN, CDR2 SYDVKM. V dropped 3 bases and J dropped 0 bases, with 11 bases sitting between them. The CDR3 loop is CASSFRARYQETQYF. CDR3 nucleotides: TGTGCCAGCAGTTTCAGGGCCCGGTACCAAGAGACCCAGTACTTC. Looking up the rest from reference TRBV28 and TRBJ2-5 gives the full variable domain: DVKVTQSSRYLVKRTGEKVFLECVQDMDHENMFWYRQDPGLGLRLIYFSYDVKMKEKGDIPEGYSVSREKKERFSLILESASTNQTSMYLCASSFRARYQETQYFGPGTRLLVL.

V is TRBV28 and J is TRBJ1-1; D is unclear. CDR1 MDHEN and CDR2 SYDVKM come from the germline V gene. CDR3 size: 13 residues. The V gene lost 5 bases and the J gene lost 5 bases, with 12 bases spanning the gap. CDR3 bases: TGTGCCAGCAGTCCCTACTCCAGGACTGAAGCTTTCTTT. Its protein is CASSPYSRTEAFF.

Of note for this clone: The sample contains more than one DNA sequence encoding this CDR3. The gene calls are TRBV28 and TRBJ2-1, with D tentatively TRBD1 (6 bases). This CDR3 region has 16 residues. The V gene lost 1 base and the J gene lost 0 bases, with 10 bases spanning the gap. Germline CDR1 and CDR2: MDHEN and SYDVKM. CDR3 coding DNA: TGTGCCAGCAGTTTATCGACAGGAAGCTCCTACAATGAGCAGTTCTTC. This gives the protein CASSLSTGSSYNEQFF.

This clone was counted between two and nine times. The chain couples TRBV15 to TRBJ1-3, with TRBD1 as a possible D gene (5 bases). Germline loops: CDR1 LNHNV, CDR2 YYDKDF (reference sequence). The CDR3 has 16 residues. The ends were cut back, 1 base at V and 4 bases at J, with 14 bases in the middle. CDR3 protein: CATSRVPRRGGNTIYF. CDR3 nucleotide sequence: TGTGCCACCAGCAGAGTCCCCAGGAGGGGCGGAAACACCATATATTTT.

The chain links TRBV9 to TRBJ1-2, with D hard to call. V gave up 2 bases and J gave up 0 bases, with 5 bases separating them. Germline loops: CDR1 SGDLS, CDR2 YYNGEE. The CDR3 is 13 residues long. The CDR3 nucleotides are TGTGCCAGCAGCGTGAGTCCTAACTATGGCTACACCTTC. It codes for CASSVSPNYGYTF. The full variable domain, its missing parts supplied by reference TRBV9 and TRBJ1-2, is DSGVTQTPKHLITATGQRVTLRCSPRSGDLSVYWYQQSLDQGLQFLIQYYNGEERAKGNILERFSAQQFPDLHSELNLSSLELGDSALYFCASSVSPNYGYTFGSGTRLTVV.

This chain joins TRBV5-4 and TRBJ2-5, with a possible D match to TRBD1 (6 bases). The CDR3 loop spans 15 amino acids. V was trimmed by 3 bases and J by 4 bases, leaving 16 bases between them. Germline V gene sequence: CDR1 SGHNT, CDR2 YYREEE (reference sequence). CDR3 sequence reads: CASSSMTGTGETQYF. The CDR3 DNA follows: TGTGCCAGCAGCTCCATGACAGGTACTGGAGAGACCCAGTACTTC.

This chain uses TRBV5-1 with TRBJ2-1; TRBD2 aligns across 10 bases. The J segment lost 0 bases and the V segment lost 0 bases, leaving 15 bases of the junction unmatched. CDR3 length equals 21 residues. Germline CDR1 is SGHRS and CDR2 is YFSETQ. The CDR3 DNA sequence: TGCGCCAGCAGCTTGGCAGGCGGAGTGACTAGCGGGCGATCCTCCTACAATGAGCAGTTCTTC. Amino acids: CASSLAGGVTSGRSSYNEQFF.

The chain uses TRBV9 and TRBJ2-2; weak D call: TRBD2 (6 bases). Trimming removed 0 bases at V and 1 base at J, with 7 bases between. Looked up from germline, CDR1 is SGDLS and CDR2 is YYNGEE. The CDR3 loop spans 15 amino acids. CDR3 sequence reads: CASSVGSGNTGELFF. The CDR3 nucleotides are TGTGCCAGCAGCGTAGGTAGCGGGAACACCGGGGAGCTGTTTTTT.

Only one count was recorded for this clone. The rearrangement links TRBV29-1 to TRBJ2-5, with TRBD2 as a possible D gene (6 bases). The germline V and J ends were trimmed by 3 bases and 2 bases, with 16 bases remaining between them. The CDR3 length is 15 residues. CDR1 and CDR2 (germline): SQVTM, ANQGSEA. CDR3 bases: TGCAGCGTTGACGGCCCGGGGGTTTGGCAAGAGACCCAGTACTTC. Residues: CSVDGPGVWQETQYF.

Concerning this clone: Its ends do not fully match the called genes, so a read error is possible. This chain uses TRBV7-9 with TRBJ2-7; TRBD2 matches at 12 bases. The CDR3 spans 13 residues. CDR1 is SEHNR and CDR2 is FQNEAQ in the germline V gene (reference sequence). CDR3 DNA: TGTTCCAGCAGTTTGACTAGCGGGAGAGGGCAGTACTTC. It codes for CSSSLTSGRGQYF.